A single sample is the source of the 9 T cell receptor beta chains below, sequenced in a study of blood T cell repertoires in COVID-19. TCRdb keeps only in-frame clones here, not all; method: immunoSEQ multiplex PCR. The sample shows 140,000 to 150,000 clones, over 75% of them seen only once. Sequencing input: peripheral blood. These receptors were obtained from a man aged 18 to 29 with COVID-19, enrolled during active disease.

This clone has a single count. V gene TRBV24-1 combines with J gene TRBJ2-1; D call uncertain. CDR1 is KGHDR and CDR2 is SFDVKD in the germline V gene. Between the trimmed V and J ends, which lost 2 bases and 1 base, there was a span of 8 bases. The CDR3 covers 15 residues. The DNA of the CDR3 is TGTGCCACCAGTGATTCAGGAACGTCCTACAATGAGCAGTTCTTC. It codes for CATSDSGTSYNEQFF.

This chain uses TRBV4-1 with TRBJ1-2; no firm D call. The germline V gene encodes CDR1 MGHRA and CDR2 YSYEKL. The germline V and J ends were trimmed by 3 bases and 3 bases, with 8 bases remaining between them. CDR3 length: 13 amino acids. The CDR3 loop reads CASSQGEDYGYTF. For the CDR3, the DNA is TGCGCCAGCAGCCAGGGTGAGGACTATGGCTACACCTTC.

There are a few counts of this clone. The chain has TRBV11-3 and TRBJ1-1; tentative D call: TRBD1 (5 bases). Deletions cut 3 bases from V and 3 bases from J, with 8 bases between. Germline V CDR1 and CDR2: SGHNT, YENEEA. The CDR3 loop spans 13 amino acids. CDR3 loop: CASSFDRYTEAFF. The CDR3 DNA is TGTGCCAGCAGCTTTGACAGATACACTGAAGCTTTCTTT. Looking up the rest from reference TRBV11-3 and TRBJ1-1 gives the full variable domain: EAGVVQSPRYKIIEKKQPVAFWCNPISGHNTLYWYLQNLGQGPELLIRYENEEAVDDSQLPKDRFSAERLKGVDSTLKIQPAELGDSAVYLCASSFDRYTEAFFGQGTRLTVV.

The V and J genes are TRBV3-1 (or the pseudogene TRBV3-2) and TRBJ1-2; possible D gene TRBD1, 5 bases. Deletions cut 1 base from V and 2 bases from J, with 8 bases between. CDR3 length equals 14 residues. CDR1 is LGHDT, CDR2 YNNKEL, per germline (reference sequence). The CDR3 reads CASSQAAGNYGYTF. CDR3 sequence (DNA): TGTGCCAGCAGCCAAGCGGCAGGGAACTATGGCTACACCTTC.

This clone was seen just once. The chain recombines TRBV10-1 with TRBJ2-1; 14 bases map to TRBD2. This CDR3 region has 14 residues. CDR1 is WNHNN, CDR2 SYGVQD, per germline (reference sequence). J gave up 9 bases and V 5 bases, and 3 bases lay outside the gene matches. CDR3 amino acids: CASSPGLAGVEQFF. The CDR3 coding sequence is TGCGCCAGCAGTCCGGGACTAGCGGGAGTTGAGCAGTTCTTC.

This chain uses TRBV11-2 with TRBJ2-2, with D perhaps matching TRBD2 (5 bases). Germline V gene sequence: CDR1 SGHAT, CDR2 FQNNGV. The CDR3 is made up of 12 amino acids. Trimming removed 10 bases at V and 6 bases at J, with 12 bases between. The CDR3: CAILEPAGELFF. As DNA, the CDR3 is TGTGCCATACTAGAACCCGCCGGGGAGCTGTTTTTT.

The chain carries TRBV5-1 and TRBJ2-3; D may be TRBD2 (5 bases). The ends were cut back, 2 bases at V and 4 bases at J, with 11 bases in the middle. The CDR3 spans 14 residues. Germline CDR1 and CDR2: SGHRS and YFSETQ. CDR3 bases: TGCGCCAGCAGCTTTTACGGGGTGGCAGATACGCAGTATTTT. This codes for CASSFYGVADTQYF.

The chain links TRBV7-2 to TRBJ2-3; 7 nucleotides line up with TRBD2. The V segment lost 1 base and the J segment 1 base; nucleotides outside the gene matches: 5. This CDR3 region has 16 residues. Germline loops: CDR1 SGHTA, CDR2 FQGNSA. CDR3 DNA sequence: TGTGCCAGCAGCTTAGGAGGGCTAGCGGGCACAGATACGCAGTATTTT. Its translation is CASSLGGLAGTDTQYF. Full variable domain (remainder filled in from reference TRBV7-2 and TRBJ2-3): GAGVSQSPSNKVTEKGKDVELRCDPISGHTALYWYRQSLGQGLEFLIYFQGNSAPDKSGLPSDRFSAERTGGSVSTLTIQRTQQEDSAVYLCASSLGGLAGTDTQYFGPGTRLTVL.

This clone was observed once. The gene calls are TRBV19 and TRBJ2-7; D possibly corresponds to TRBD2 (6 bases). Germline V gene lookup returns CDR1 LNHDA and CDR2 SQIVND (reference sequence). The CDR3 extends over 15 amino acids. V dropped 2 bases and J dropped 3 bases, with 14 bases sitting between them. The CDR3 nucleotides read TGTGCCAGTAGTATAAGCTCGGGAGTAATCTACGAGCAGTACTTC. Its protein product is CASSISSGVIYEQYF. Drawing the rest from reference TRBV19 and TRBJ2-7, the complete variable domain is DGGITQSPKYLFRKEGQNVTLSCEQNLNHDAMYWYRQDPGQGLRLIYYSQIVNDFQKGDIAEGYSVSREKKESFPLTVTSAQKNPTAFYLCASSISSGVIYEQYFGPGTRLTVT.